What follows describes a single T cell receptor beta chain. Antigen: not known. This sample stems from a study of beta chain features in type 1 diabetes. Overall study findings and caveats: Researchers cautioned that cDNA sequencing could over-represent cells with high TCR expression. Lower insertion and higher deletion counts appeared at VDJ junctions in type 1 diabetes patients. Type 1 diabetes patients showed a moderate but significant shortening of TCRB CDR3s in all four CD4+ subsets.

Isolated RNA was reverse transcribed in full, so expressed TCRB transcripts were sequenced. This table comes from immunoSEQ multiplex PCR, and its TCRdb copy is limited to in-frame clones, with some not included. The data hold about 140,000 clones, with 13% observed a single time. Naive, central memory, regulatory and stem cell-like memory cells within the CD4+ compartment were sorted using CD45RO/CCR7/CD25/CD127/CD95/CD27. Deletions cut 6 bases from V and 0 bases from J, with 11 bases between. CDR3 length: 14 residues. Germline assignment: CDR1 SGHRS and CDR2 YFSETQ. The origin of this receptor is a man in his late teens or twenties with type 1 diabetes. The sample comprised central memory CD4+ T cells from blood. The V gene is TRBV5-1, the J gene TRBJ2-3; maybe TRBD1 (6 bases). The CDR3 coding sequence is TGCGCCAGCAAGGGGGACGTTAGCACAGATACGCAGTATTTT. Its protein is CASKGDVSTDTQYF.